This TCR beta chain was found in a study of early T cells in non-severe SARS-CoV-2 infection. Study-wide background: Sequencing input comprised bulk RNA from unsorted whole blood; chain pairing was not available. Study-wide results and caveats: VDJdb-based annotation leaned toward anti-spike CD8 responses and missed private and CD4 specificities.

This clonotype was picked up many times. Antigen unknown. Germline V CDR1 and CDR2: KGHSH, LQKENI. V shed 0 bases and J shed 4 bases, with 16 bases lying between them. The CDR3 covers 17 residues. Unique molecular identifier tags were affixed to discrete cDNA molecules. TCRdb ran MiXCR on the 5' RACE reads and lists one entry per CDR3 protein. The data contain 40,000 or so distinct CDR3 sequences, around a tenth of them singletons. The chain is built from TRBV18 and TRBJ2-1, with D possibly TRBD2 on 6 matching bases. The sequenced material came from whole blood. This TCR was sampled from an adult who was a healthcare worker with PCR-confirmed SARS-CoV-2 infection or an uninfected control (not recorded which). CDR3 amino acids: CASSPPGGEWQYNEQFF. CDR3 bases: TGTGCCAGCTCACCACCGGGGGGTGAATGGCAATACAATGAGCAGTTCTTC.